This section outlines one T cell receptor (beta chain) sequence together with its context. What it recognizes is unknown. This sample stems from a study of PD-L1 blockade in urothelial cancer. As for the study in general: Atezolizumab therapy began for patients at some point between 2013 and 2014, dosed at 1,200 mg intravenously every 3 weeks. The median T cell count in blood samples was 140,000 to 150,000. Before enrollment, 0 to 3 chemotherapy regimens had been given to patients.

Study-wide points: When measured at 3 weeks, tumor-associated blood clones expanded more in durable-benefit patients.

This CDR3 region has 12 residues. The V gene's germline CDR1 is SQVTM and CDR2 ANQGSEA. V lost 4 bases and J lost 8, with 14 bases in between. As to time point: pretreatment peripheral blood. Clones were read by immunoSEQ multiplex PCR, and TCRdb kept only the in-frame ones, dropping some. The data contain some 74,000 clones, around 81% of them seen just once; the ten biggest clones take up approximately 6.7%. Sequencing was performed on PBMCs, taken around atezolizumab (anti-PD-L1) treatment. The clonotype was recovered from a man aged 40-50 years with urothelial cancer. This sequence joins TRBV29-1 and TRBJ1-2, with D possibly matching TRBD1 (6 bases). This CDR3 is CSVGGGAAGYTF. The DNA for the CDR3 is TGCAGCGTTGGAGGGGGGGCTGCCGGCTACACCTTC.